These 2 T cell receptor beta chains came from one sample sequenced in a study of blood T cell repertoires in COVID-19. TCRdb's table, derived via immunoSEQ multiplex PCR, lists solely in-frame clones and lacks some. The sample holds roughly 250,000 clones; around 90% are singletons and the top ten take 1.5% to 2%. The sample taken for sequencing was PBMCs or T cells enriched from blood (not recorded which). Receptors were obtained from a woman between 18 and 29 years old who had recovered from COVID-19.

V is TRBV5-8 and J is TRBJ1-1; 7 bases are a match to TRBD1. This CDR3 comprises 13 residues. The germline gives CDR1 SGHTS, CDR2 YDEGEE. With V trimmed by 5 bases and J by 4 bases, 5 bases remained unmatched. Here the CDR3 reads CASSLQGFTEAFF. For the CDR3, the DNA is TGTGCCAGCAGTTTACAGGGGTTCACTGAAGCTTTCTTT.

The rearrangement uses TRBV19 and TRBJ2-1; maybe TRBD2 (6 bases). Trimming left V 6 bases short and J 0 bases short, with 6 bases between. The CDR3 has 13 residues. Per the germline V gene, CDR1 is LNHDA and CDR2 is SQIVND (reference sequence). The CDR3 DNA reads TGTGCCAGTAGCGGGAGCTCCTACAATGAGCAGTTCTTC. This sequence encodes CASSGSSYNEQFF.